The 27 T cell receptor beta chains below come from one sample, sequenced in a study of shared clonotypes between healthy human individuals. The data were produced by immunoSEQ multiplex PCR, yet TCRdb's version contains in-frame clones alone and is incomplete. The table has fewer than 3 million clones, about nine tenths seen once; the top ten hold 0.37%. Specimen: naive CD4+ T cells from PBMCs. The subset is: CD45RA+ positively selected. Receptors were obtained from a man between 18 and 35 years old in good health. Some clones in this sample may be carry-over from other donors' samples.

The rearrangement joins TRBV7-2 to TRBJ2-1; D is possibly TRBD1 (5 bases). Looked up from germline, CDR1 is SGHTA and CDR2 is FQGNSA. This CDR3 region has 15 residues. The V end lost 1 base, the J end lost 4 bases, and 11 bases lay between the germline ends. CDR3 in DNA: TGTGCCAGCAGCTTAGAAGGGGATGGGTACAATGAGCAGTTCTTC. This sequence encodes CASSLEGDGYNEQFF.

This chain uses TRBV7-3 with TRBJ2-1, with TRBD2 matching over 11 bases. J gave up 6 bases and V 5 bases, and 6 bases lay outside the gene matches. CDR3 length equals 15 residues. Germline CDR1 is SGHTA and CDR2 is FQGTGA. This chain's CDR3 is CASSPGTSGFNEQFF. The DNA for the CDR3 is TGTGCCAGCAGCCCCGGGACTAGCGGCTTCAATGAGCAGTTCTTC.

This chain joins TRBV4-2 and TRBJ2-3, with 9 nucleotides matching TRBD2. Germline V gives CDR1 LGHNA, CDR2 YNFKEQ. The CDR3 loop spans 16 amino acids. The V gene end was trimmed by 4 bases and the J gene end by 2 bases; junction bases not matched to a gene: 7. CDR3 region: CASSPRWTSDTDTQYF. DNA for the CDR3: TGTGCCAGCAGCCCCCGGTGGACTAGCGACACAGATACGCAGTATTTT.

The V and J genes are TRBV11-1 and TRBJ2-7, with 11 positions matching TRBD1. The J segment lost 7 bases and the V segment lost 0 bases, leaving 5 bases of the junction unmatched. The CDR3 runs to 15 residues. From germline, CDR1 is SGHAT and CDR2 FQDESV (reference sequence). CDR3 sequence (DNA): TGTGCCAGCAGCTTAGCGGCGGACAGGGGGCGAGAGCAGTACTTC. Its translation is CASSLAADRGREQYF.

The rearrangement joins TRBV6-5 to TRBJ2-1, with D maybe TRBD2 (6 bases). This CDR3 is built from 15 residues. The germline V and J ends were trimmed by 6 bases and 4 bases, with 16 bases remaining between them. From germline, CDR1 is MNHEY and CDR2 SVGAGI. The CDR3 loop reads CASRFTSRTYNEQFF. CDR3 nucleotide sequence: TGTGCCAGCAGATTTACTAGCCGAACTTACAATGAGCAGTTCTTC.

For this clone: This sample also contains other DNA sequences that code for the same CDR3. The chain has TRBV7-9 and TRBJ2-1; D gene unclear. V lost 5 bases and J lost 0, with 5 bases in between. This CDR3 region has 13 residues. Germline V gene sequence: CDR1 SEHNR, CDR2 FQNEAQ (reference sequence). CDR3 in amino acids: CASSPSSYNEQFF. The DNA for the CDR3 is TGTGCCAGCAGCCCCAGCTCCTACAATGAGCAGTTCTTC.

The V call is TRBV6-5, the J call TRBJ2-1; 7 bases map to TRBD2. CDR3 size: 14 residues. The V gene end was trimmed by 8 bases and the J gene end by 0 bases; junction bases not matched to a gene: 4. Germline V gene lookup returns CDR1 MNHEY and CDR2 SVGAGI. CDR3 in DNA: TGTGCCAGCGGCGGCGGGGGCTCCTACAATGAGCAGTTCTTC. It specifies CASGGGGSYNEQFF.

CDR3 sequence: CASSLGQWSEAFF. The CDR3 DNA reads TGTGCCAGCAGCTTAGGTCAATGGTCTGAAGCTTTCTTT. This chain connects TRBV7-9 to TRBJ1-1; D remains unclear. CDR1 is SEHNR and CDR2 is FQNEAQ in the germline V gene (reference sequence). This CDR3 is 13 amino acids long. V was cut by 1 base and J by 6 bases, with 9 bases left in between. Full variable domain (outside the CDR3, taken from reference TRBV7-9 and TRBJ1-1): DTGVSQNPRHKITKRGQNVTFRCDPISEHNRLYWYRQTLGQGPEFLTYFQNEAQLEKSRLLSDRFSAERPKGSFSTLEIQRTEQGDSAMYLCASSLGQWSEAFFGQGTRLTVV.

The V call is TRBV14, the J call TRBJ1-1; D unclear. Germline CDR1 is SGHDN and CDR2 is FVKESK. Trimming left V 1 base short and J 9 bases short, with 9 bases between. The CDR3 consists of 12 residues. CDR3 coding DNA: TGTGCCAGCAGCCAAGTTCACGGGAAAGCTTTCTTT. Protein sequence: CASSQVHGKAFF.

In nucleotides, the CDR3 is TGTGCCAGCAGCTACAACCTACCAGGGGCGCAGTATTTT. This encodes CASSYNLPGAQYF. This chain joins TRBV11-1 and TRBJ2-3; tentatively, D is TRBD1 (6 bases). The V gene's germline CDR1 is SGHAT and CDR2 FQDESV (reference sequence). The CDR3 sequence is 13 residues long. Trimming cost V 4 bases and J 10 bases, with 15 bases left between them.

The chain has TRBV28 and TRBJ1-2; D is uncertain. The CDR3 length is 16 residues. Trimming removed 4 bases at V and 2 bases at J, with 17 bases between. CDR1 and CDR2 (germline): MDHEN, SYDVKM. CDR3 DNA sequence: TGTGCCAGCAGTTATGTAATGTGGGCGAGCAACTATGGCTACACCTTC. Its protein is CASSYVMWASNYGYTF.

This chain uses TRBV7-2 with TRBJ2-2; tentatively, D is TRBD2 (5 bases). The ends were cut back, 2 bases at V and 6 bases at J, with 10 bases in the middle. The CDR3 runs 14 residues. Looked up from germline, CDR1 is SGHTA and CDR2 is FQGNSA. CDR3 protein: CASSLYGAAGELFF. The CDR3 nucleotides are TGTGCCAGCAGCTTATATGGAGCGGCCGGGGAGCTGTTTTTT.

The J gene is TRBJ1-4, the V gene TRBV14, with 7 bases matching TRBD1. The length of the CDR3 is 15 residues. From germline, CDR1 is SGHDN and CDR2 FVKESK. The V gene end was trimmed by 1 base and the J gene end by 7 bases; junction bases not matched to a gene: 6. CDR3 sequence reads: CASSQVRGASEKLFF. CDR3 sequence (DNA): TGTGCCAGCAGCCAAGTCAGGGGGGCTAGTGAAAAACTGTTTTTT.

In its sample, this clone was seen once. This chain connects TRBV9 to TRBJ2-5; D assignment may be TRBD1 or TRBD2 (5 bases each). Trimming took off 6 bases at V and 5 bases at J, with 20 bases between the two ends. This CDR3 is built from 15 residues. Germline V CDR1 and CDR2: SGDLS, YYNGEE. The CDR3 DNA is TGTGCCAGCACCCGGGACCCACAACTCGGGGAGACCCAGTACTTC. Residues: CASTRDPQLGETQYF.

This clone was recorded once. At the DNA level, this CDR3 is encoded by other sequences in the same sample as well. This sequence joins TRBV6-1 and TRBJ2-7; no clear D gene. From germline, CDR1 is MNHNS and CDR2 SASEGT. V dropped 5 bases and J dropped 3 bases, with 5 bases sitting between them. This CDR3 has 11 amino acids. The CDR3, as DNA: TGTGCCAGCAGTCCCCGCTACGAGCAGTACTTC. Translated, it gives CASSPRYEQYF.

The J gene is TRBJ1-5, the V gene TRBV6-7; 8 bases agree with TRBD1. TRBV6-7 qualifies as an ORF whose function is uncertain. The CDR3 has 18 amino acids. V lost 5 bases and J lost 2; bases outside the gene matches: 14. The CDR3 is CASSPLDRVWVGNQPQHF. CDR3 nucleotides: TGTGCCAGCAGTCCCCTGGACAGGGTGTGGGTCGGCAATCAGCCCCAGCATTTT.

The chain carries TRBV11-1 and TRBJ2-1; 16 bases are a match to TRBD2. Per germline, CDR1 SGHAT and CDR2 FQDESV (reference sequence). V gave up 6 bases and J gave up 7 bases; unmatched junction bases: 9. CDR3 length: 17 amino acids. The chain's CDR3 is CASRGLAGGPSRNEQFF. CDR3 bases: TGTGCCAGCAGGGGACTAGCGGGAGGGCCGTCTAGGAATGAGCAGTTCTTC.

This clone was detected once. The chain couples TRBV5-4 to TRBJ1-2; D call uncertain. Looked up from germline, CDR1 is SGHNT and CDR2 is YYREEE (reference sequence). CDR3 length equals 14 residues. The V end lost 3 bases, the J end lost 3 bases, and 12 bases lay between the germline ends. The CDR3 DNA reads TGTGCCAGCAGCTACAAATCGGCAGACTATGGCTACACCTTC. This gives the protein CASSYKSADYGYTF.

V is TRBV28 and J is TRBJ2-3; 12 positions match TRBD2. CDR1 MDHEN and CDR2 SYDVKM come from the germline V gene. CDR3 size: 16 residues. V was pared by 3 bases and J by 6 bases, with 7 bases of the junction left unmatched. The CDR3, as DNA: TGTGCCAGCAGTTTCCTATCTAGCGGGAGGGGGGATACGCAGTATTTT. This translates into CASSFLSSGRGDTQYF. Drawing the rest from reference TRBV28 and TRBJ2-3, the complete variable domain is DVKVTQSSRYLVKRTGEKVFLECVQDMDHENMFWYRQDPGLGLRLIYFSYDVKMKEKGDIPEGYSVSREKKERFSLILESASTNQTSMYLCASSFLSSGRGDTQYFGPGTRLTVL.

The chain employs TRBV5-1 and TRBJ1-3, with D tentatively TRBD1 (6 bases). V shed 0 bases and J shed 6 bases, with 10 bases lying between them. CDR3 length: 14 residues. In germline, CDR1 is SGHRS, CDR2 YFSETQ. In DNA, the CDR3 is TGCGCCAGCAGCTTGGAGGGGGGTGAAAACACCATATATTTT. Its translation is CASSLEGGENTIYF.

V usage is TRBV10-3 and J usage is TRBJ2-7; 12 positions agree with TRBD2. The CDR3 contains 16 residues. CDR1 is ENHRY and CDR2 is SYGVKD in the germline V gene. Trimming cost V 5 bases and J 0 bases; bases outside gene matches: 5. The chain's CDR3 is CAISTSGRSSSYEQYF. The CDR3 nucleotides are TGTGCCATCAGTACTAGCGGGAGGTCTAGCTCCTACGAGCAGTACTTC.

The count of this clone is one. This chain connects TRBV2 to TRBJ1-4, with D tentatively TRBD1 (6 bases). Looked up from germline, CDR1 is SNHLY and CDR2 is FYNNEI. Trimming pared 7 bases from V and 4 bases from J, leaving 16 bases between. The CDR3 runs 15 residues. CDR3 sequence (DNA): TGTGCCAGCACCGGGGGGGGCACTCTTAATGAAAAACTGTTTTTT. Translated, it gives CASTGGGTLNEKLFF.

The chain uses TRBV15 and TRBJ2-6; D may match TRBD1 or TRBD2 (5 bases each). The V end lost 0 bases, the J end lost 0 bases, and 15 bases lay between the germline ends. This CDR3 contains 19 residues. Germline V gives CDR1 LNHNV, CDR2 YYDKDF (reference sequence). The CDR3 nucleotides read TGTGCCACCAGCAGAGATTCGTCGGGGCGGGTCTCTGGGGCCAACGTCCTGACTTTC. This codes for CATSRDSSGRVSGANVLTF.

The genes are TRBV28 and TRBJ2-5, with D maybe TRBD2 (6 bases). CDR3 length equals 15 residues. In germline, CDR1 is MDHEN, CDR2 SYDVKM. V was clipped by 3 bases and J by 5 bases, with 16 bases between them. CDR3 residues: CASSFSGLSGETQYF. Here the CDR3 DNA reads TGTGCCAGCAGTTTTAGCGGCCTCTCGGGGGAGACCCAGTACTTC.

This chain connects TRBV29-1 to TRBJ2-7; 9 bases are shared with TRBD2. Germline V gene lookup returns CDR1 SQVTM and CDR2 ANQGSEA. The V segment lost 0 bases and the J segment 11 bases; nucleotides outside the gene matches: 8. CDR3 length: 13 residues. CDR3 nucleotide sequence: TGCAGCGTTGAAGACCCAGCGGGAGGCCCGGAGTACTTC. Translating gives CSVEDPAGGPEYF.

CDR3: CASSMRTSRYNEQFF. CDR3 coding DNA: TGTGCCAGTAGTATGAGGACTAGCAGGTACAATGAGCAGTTCTTC. The V gene is TRBV19, the J gene TRBJ2-1, with 8 bases lining up with TRBD2. Trimming cost V 3 bases and J 4 bases; bases outside gene matches: 5. Looked up from germline, CDR1 is LNHDA and CDR2 is SQIVND (reference sequence). The CDR3 spans 15 residues.

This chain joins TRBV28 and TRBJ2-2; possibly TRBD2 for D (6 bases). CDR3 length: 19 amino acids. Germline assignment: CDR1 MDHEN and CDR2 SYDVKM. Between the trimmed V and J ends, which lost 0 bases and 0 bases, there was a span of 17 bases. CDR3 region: CASSLWVGGGAANTGELFF. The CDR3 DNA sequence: TGTGCCAGCAGTTTATGGGTCGGCGGCGGGGCCGCGAACACCGGGGAGCTGTTTTTT.